One and the same sample provided the 20 T cell receptor beta chains below, sequenced in a study of shared clonotypes between healthy human individuals. Produced via immunoSEQ multiplex PCR; TCRdb's table is partial and in-frame only. The table has 2 million to 2.5 million clones, around 92% seen once; the top ten hold 0.3% to 0.45%. Sequenced input: naive CD4+ T cells from PBMCs. Subset noted: CD45RA+ positively selected. These receptors were obtained from a man younger than 35 in good health. Some clones in this sample may be carry-over from other donors' samples.

Of note for this clone: In the same sample, other DNA sequences code for this CDR3. The CDR3 coding sequence is TGCGCCAGCAGCTTAGCACTAGCGGGATACGAGCAGTACTTC. This gives the protein CASSLALAGYEQYF. V is TRBV5-1 and J is TRBJ2-7; 10 bases match TRBD2. Germline V lookup: CDR1 SGHRS, CDR2 YFSETQ. This CDR3 has 14 amino acids. V lost 2 bases and J lost 4; bases outside the gene matches: 3.

This chain connects TRBV7-8 to TRBJ2-1; 10 nucleotides agree with TRBD2. The germline V gene has CDR1 SGHVS and CDR2 FQNEAQ. The ends lost 4 bases at V and 4 bases at J; junction bases unmatched: 10. The CDR3 consists of 17 residues. The CDR3 sequence is CASSSSLGTSEYNEQFF. CDR3 coding DNA: TGTGCCAGCAGCTCCTCTCTCGGGACTAGCGAATACAATGAGCAGTTCTTC.

This chain links TRBV2 with TRBJ1-1; tentative D call: TRBD1 (6 bases). V lost 6 bases and J 6 bases, leaving 11 bases between the germline ends. The germline V gene has CDR1 SNHLY and CDR2 FYNNEI. The CDR3 spans 12 residues. CDR3 bases: TGTGCCAGCAGCGCAGGGGTGGCTGAAGCTTTCTTT. Protein product: CASSAGVAEAFF. The variable domain in full, completed from reference TRBV2 and TRBJ1-1, reads EPEVTQTPSHQVTQMGQEVILRCVPISNHLYFYWYRQILGQKVEFLVSFYNNEISEKSEIFDDQFSVERPDGSNFTLKIRSTKLEDSAMYFCASSAGVAEAFFGQGTRLTVV.

J is TRBJ1-4 and V is TRBV18; TRBD1 might be the D (5 bases). V lost 3 bases to trimming and J lost 6 bases, with 17 bases between them. Germline lookup yields CDR1 KGHSH and CDR2 LQKENI. The length of the CDR3 is 16 residues. This chain's CDR3 is CASSPTMAGLDEKLFF. The CDR3, as DNA: TGTGCCAGCTCACCTACTATGGCAGGGTTGGATGAAAAACTGTTTTTT. Using reference TRBV18 and TRBJ1-4 for the parts outside the CDR3, the full variable domain is NAGVMQNPRHLVRRRGQEARLRCSPMKGHSHVYWYRQLPEEGLKFMVYLQKENIIDESGMPKERFSAEFPKEGPSILRIQQVVRGDSAAYFCASSPTMAGLDEKLFFGSGTQLSVL.

This chain joins TRBV7-9 and TRBJ2-7; TRBD2 aligns across 7 bases. The CDR3 covers 13 residues. The trim removed 5 bases at V and 6 bases at J, leaving 7 bases unmatched. From germline, CDR1 is SEHNR and CDR2 FQNEAQ (reference sequence). CDR3 protein: CASSPAGSGEQYF. CDR3 sequence (DNA): TGTGCCAGCAGCCCAGCGGGATCGGGCGAGCAGTACTTC.

To note about this clone: This sample includes further DNA sequences coding for the same CDR3. This chain links TRBV5-1 with TRBJ2-5; D is perhaps TRBD1 (5 bases). This CDR3 spans 13 amino acids. The germline V and J ends were trimmed by 0 bases and 5 bases, with 8 bases remaining between them. In germline, CDR1 is SGHRS, CDR2 YFSETQ. The CDR3 protein is CASSLEGLETQYF. The CDR3 DNA reads as TGCGCCAGCAGCTTGGAGGGGCTTGAGACCCAGTACTTC.

The chain recombines TRBV5-4 with TRBJ2-3, with 8 bases aligning to TRBD2. The CDR3 length is 14 residues. After removal of 6 bases from V and 6 bases from J, the junction contained 9 bases not matched to a gene. Per germline, CDR1 SGHNT and CDR2 YYREEE (reference sequence). The CDR3 here is CASTQREGGDTQYF. CDR3 sequence (DNA): TGTGCCAGCACGCAACGGGAGGGCGGGGATACGCAGTATTTT.

This clone is a singleton in its sample. The chain couples TRBV19 to TRBJ1-5, with TRBD1 matching 7 bases. CDR3 length: 17 amino acids. The germline CDR1 and CDR2 sequences are LNHDA and SQIVND (reference sequence). Trimming took 6 bases from V and 0 from J; bases not matched to a gene: 11. In DNA form, the CDR3 reads TGTGCCAGTAGGATCGGGGGACAGCCTTATAGCAATCAGCCCCAGCATTTT. This codes for CASRIGGQPYSNQPQHF.

The chain's CDR3 is CAWSVRGQGRNTIYF. CDR3 DNA sequence: TGTGCCTGGAGTGTGAGAGGACAGGGGAGGAACACCATATATTTT. V and J are TRBV30 and TRBJ1-3; 9 bases agree with TRBD1. The germline V gene has CDR1 GTSNPN and CDR2 SVGIG (reference sequence). With 0 bases clipped from V and 7 bases from J, the junction kept 7 bases outside the gene matches. This CDR3 spans 15 amino acids.

V and J are TRBV5-1 and TRBJ2-7; D may be TRBD1 (6 bases). Germline values: CDR1 SGHRS, CDR2 YFSETQ. V was cut by 7 bases and J by 1 base, with 18 bases left in between. CDR3 length: 15 residues. CDR3 amino acids: CASQLVTGLSYEQYF. In nucleotides, the CDR3 is TGCGCCAGCCAGTTGGTTACAGGGTTGTCCTACGAGCAGTACTTC.

The rearrangement uses TRBV21-1 and TRBJ2-3; the table's D call, TRBD2, was not checked against the DNA. TRBV21-1 is a pseudogene segment. This CDR3 is 13 amino acids long. CDR3 residues: CASRGTRTDTQYF. The DNA for the CDR3 is TGTGCCAGCAGGGGGACTCGCACAGATACGCAGTATTTT.

This chain uses TRBV18 with TRBJ2-3; D is unresolved. V was pared by 1 base and J by 7 bases, with 21 bases between. The V gene's germline CDR1 is KGHSH and CDR2 LQKENI. The CDR3 runs 17 residues. The CDR3 loop is CASSPQNEQATVNTQYF. The CDR3 bases are TGTGCCAGCTCACCACAAAACGAGCAGGCTACGGTAAATACGCAGTATTTT. Drawing the rest from reference TRBV18 and TRBJ2-3, the complete variable domain is NAGVMQNPRHLVRRRGQEARLRCSPMKGHSHVYWYRQLPEEGLKFMVYLQKENIIDESGMPKERFSAEFPKEGPSILRIQQVVRGDSAAYFCASSPQNEQATVNTQYFGPGTRLTVL.

The V gene is TRBV5-1, the J gene TRBJ2-3; D is ambiguous. This CDR3 is 13 amino acids long. The germline CDR1 and CDR2 sequences are SGHRS and YFSETQ. The V and J ends lost 0 bases and 8 bases respectively, with 10 bases between them. Here the CDR3 DNA reads TGCGCCAGCAGCTTGGGACCCGGCGGTACGCAGTATTTT. Its translation is CASSLGPGGTQYF.

V is TRBV4-2 and J is TRBJ1-5; 7 bases align to TRBD1. The V gene's germline CDR1 is LGHNA and CDR2 YNFKEQ. Unmatched junction bases numbered 3, after V lost 0 bases and J lost 4 bases. The CDR3 runs to 15 residues. The CDR3, as DNA: TGTGCCAGCAGCCAAGACGTGACAGGGAATCAGCCCCAGCATTTT. Protein: CASSQDVTGNQPQHF.

This rearrangement joins TRBV6-1 to TRBJ2-3; no firm D call. The CDR3 is 17 residues long. The germline V and J ends were trimmed by 2 bases and 4 bases, with 19 bases remaining between them. Germline-derived CDR1 and CDR2 are MNHNS and SASEGT. This CDR3 is CASSETHFAVGADTQYF. CDR3 nucleotides: TGTGCCAGCAGTGAAACCCATTTCGCGGTTGGGGCAGATACGCAGTATTTT.

The gene calls are TRBV18 and TRBJ2-3, with 9 bases that match TRBD1. J was trimmed by 3 bases and V by 4 bases; bases with no gene match: 8. Germline loops: CDR1 KGHSH, CDR2 LQKENI. The CDR3 covers 16 residues. The CDR3 coding sequence is TGTGCCAGCTCACTAGGACAGGGGACGGGGACAGATACGCAGTATTTT. As protein: CASSLGQGTGTDTQYF.

The CDR3 DNA is TGCGCCAGCAGCCTGCAGGGACTGCCTCTCACAGATACGCAGTATTTT. As protein: CASSLQGLPLTDTQYF. The chain recombines TRBV5-1 with TRBJ2-3; TRBD2 might be the D (6 bases). From germline, CDR1 is SGHRS and CDR2 YFSETQ. V was pared by 4 bases and J by 2 bases, with 17 bases between. This CDR3 comprises 16 residues.

This clone has just one count. Other DNA sequences in this sample translate to the same CDR3. This chain links TRBV18 with TRBJ2-1, with a weak D call TRBD2 (5 bases). CDR3 length equals 13 residues. Per germline, CDR1 KGHSH and CDR2 LQKENI. V was shortened by 6 bases and J by 5 bases, with 11 bases between the two germline ends. The CDR3: CASSRGLNNEQFF. The CDR3 DNA sequence: TGTGCCAGCTCCCGGGGTCTTAACAATGAGCAGTTCTTC.

This rearrangement joins TRBV7-8 to TRBJ1-2; 8 bases agree with TRBD1. Per germline, CDR1 SGHVS and CDR2 FQNEAQ. After removal of 2 bases from V and 8 bases from J, the junction contained 7 bases not matched to a gene. The CDR3 contains 14 residues. The CDR3 nucleotides are TGTGCCAGCAGCTTATTCGGACAGGGCTTCGGCTACACCTTC. Translated, it gives CASSLFGQGFGYTF.

This chain joins TRBV2 and TRBJ2-7, with D possibly matching TRBD1 (5 bases). The CDR3 contains 14 residues. V was cut by 10 bases and J by 0 bases, with 16 bases left in between. Germline CDR1 and CDR2: SNHLY and FYNNEI. The chain's CDR3 is CATKGYQSSYEQYF. In nucleotides, the CDR3 is TGTGCCACCAAGGGGTACCAGAGCTCCTACGAGCAGTACTTC.